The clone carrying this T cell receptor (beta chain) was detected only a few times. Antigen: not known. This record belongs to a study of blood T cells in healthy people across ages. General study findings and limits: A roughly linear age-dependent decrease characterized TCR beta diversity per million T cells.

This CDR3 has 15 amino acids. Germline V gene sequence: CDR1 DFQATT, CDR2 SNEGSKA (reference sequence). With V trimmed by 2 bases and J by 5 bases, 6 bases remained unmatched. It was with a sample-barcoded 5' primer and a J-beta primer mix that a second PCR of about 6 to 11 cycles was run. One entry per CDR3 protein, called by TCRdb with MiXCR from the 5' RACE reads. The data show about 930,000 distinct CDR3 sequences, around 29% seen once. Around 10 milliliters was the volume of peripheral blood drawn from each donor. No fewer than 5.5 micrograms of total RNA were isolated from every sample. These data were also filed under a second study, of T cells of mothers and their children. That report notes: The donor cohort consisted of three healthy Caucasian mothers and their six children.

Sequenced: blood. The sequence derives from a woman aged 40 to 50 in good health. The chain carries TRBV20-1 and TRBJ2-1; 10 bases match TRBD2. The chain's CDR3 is CSARNSGGPNNEQFF. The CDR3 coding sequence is TGCAGTGCTAGAAATAGCGGGGGGCCGAACAATGAGCAGTTCTTC.